The T cell receptor (beta chain) under discussion was sequenced for a study of Graves' ophthalmopathy and Graves' hyperthyroidism. This clonotype has only one observation. Its antigen is not known. RNA transcripts provided the template for amplifying TCR beta CDR3 regions. First-round RT-PCR relied on HTBI primers, and a second-round multiplex PCR came next. TCRdb reprocessed the multiplex PCR reads with MiXCR, giving one entry per CDR3 protein. The table shows over a million distinct CDR3 sequences, with around a third occurring only once. Study-level results: Using 13 signatures, a model distinguished ophthalmopathy from stable hyperthyroidism, reaching 87.88% sensitivity and 81.08% specificity.

The authors enrolled newly diagnosed hyperthyroidism patients aged 18 to 65 with under 2 months' duration. V trimming: 9 bases; J trimming: 6 bases; junction bases outside the gene matches: 14. In germline, CDR1 is LNHDA, CDR2 SQIVND (reference sequence). CDR3 length: 16 residues. The receptor's source is an adult man with Graves' hyperthyroidism. The V gene is TRBV19, the J gene TRBJ1-6, with 7 bases matching TRBD1. Sequencing was done on a sample of peripheral blood or thyroid tissue (not recorded which). The CDR3 DNA reads as TGTGCCAGCTCACCCGGCGACAGGGTCCGTAATTCACCCCTCCACTTT. Its protein product is CASSPGDRVRNSPLHF.